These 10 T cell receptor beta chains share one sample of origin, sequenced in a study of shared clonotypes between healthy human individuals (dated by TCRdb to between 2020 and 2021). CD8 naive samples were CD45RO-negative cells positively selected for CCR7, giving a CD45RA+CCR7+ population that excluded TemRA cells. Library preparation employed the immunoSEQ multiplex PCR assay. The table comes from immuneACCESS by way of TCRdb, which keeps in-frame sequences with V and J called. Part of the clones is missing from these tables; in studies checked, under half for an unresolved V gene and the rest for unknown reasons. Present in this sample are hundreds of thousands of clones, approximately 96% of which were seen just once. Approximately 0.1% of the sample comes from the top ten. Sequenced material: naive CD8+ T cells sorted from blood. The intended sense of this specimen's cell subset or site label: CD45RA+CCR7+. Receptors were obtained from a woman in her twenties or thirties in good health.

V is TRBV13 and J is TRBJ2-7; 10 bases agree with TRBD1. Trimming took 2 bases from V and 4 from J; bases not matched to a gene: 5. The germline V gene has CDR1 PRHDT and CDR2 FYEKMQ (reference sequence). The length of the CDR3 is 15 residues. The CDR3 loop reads CASSLYGTGEYEQYF. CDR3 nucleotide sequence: TGTGCCAGCAGCTTATATGGGACAGGGGAGTACGAGCAGTACTTC.

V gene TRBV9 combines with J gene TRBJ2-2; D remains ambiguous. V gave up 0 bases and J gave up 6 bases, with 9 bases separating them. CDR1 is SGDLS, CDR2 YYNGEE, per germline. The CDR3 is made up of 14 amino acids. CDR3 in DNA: TGTGCCAGCAGCGTAGGGGGAACAGCCGGGGAGCTGTTTTTT. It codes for CASSVGGTAGELFF.

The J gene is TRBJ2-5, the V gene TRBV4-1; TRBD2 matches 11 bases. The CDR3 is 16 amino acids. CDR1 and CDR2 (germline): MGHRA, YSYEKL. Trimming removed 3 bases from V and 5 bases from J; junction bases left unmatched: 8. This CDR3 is CASSQVSGRAGETQYF. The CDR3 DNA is TGCGCCAGCAGCCAGGTTAGCGGGAGGGCCGGGGAGACCCAGTACTTC.

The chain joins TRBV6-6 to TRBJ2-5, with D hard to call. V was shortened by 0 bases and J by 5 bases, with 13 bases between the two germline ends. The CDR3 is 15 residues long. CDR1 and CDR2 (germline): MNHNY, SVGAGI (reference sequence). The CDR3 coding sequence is TGTGCCAGCAGTTACTCGAATCTGGGGATCGAGACCCAGTACTTC. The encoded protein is CASSYSNLGIETQYF.

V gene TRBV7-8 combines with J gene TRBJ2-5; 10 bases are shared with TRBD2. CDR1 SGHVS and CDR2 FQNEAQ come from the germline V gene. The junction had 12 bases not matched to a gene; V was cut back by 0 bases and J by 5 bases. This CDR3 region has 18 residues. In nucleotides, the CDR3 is TGTGCCAGCAGCTTAGCTGCAGGACTAGCGGCCTCAGCGGAGACCCAGTACTTC. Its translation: CASSLAAGLAASAETQYF.

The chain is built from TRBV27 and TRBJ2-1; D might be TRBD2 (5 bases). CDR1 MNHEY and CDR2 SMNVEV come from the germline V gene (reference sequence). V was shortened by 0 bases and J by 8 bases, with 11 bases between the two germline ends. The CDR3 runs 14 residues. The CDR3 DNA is TGTGCCAGCAGTTTATCGAGGGAGTGGGATGAGCAGTTCTTC. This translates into CASSLSREWDEQFF.

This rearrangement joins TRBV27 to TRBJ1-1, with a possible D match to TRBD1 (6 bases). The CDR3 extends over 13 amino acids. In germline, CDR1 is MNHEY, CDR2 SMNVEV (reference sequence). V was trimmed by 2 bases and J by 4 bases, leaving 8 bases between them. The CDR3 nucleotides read TGTGCCAGCAGTTTAACAGGGACCACTGAAGCTTTCTTT. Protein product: CASSLTGTTEAFF.

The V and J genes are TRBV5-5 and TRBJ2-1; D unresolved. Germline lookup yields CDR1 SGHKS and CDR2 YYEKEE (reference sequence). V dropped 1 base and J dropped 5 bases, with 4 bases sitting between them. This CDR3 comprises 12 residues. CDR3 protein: CASSLQDNEQFF. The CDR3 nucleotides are TGTGCCAGCAGCTTGCAAGACAATGAGCAGTTCTTC.

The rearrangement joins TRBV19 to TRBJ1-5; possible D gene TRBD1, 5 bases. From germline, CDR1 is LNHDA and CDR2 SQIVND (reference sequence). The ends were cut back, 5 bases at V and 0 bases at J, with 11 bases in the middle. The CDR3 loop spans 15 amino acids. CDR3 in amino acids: CASSPPGGSNQPQHF. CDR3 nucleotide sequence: TGTGCCAGTAGTCCACCCGGGGGTAGCAATCAGCCCCAGCATTTT.

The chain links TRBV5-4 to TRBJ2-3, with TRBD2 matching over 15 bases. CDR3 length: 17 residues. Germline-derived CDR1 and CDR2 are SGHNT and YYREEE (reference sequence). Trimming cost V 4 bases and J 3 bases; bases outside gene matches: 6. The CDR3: CASSDGLAGGPTDTQYF. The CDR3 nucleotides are TGTGCCAGCAGCGATGGACTAGCGGGAGGGCCGACAGATACGCAGTATTTT.